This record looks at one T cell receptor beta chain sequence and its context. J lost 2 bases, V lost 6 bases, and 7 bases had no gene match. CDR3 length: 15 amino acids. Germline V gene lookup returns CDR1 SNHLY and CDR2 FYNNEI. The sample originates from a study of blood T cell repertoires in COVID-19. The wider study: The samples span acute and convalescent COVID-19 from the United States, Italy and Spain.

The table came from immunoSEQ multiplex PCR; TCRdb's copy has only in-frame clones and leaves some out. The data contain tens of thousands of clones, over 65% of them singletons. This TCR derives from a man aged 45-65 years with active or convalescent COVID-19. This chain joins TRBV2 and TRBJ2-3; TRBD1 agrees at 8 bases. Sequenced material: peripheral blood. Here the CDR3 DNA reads TGTGCCAGCAGACTCTACAGGGGGGTCACAGATACGCAGTATTTT. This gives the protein CASRLYRGVTDTQYF. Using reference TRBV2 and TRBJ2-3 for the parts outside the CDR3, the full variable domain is EPEVTQTPSHQVTQMGQEVILRCVPISNHLYFYWYRQILGQKVEFLVSFYNNEISEKSEIFDDQFSVERPDGSNFTLKIRSTKLEDSAMYFCASRLYRGVTDTQYFGPGTRLTVL.